This T cell receptor (beta chain) came from a study of T-cell reconstitution after alpha-beta-depleted transplantation in children. General study results and limits: The study traced high day-60 TCRbeta diversity in some patients to surviving recipient T cells and thymic progenitors. At one year after transplant, newly produced T cells mostly accounted for T-cell counts and diversity. The study reportedly traced alpha-beta T cells about two months after transplant to several hundred expanded graft clones.

V lost 1 base and J lost 9, with 7 bases in between. CDR3 length equals 12 residues. Looked up from germline, CDR1 is SGHTA and CDR2 is FQGNSA. Preparing the TCRbeta library involved the use of unique molecular identifiers. Using its own MiXCR run on the PCR reads, TCRdb lists one record per CDR3 protein. The sample records 350,000 to 500,000 distinct CDR3 sequences, 43% being singletons. Details on this clonotype: No antigen is known for it.

V is TRBV7-2 and J is TRBJ2-1; D call uncertain. The source was PBMCs, collected before TCRalphabeta/CD19-depleted stem cell transplant. The receptor was derived from a girl aged 2-10 years with aplastic anemia, due to receive a stem cell transplant. The CDR3 DNA is TGTGCCAGCAGCTTAGGATGGAGTGAGCAGTTCTTC. Translating it yields CASSLGWSEQFF.